This TCR beta chain was observed in a study of T cell repertoires in cytomegalovirus infection. Study observations and caveats: Public TCR beta family frequency separated CMV-and-HLA carriers, including in an independent cohort. HLA-C-restricted CMV-specific TCR beta clonotypes were dominant in the ex vivo response.

The CDR3 spans 14 residues. The V end lost 3 bases, the J end lost 3 bases, and 12 bases lay between the germline ends. CDR1 is SGDLS and CDR2 is YYNGEE in the germline V gene. TCRdb independently ran MiXCR on the reads; one entry per CDR3 protein. The profile shows approximately 180,000 distinct CDR3 sequences, roughly 17% of them singletons. This clonotype came up a few times. Its target is not known. Sequencing input: CD8+ T cells from PBMCs. This receptor was obtained from a human donor in good health (CMV status not recorded). Some clones in this sample may be carry-over from other donors' samples. V usage is TRBV9 and J usage is TRBJ1-2; possible D gene TRBD1, 5 bases. CDR3 loop: CASSEGGVDYGYTF. The CDR3 bases are TGTGCCAGCAGCGAGGGAGGGGTGGACTATGGCTACACCTTC.